A selection of T cell receptor beta chains follows, all from one sample in a study of T cell repertoires in cytomegalovirus infection. TCRdb re-derived calls from the reads in MiXCR, one entry per CDR3 protein. The profile shows 450,000 to 600,000 distinct CDR3 sequences, 30% to 40% of them singletons. These receptors lack a known antigen. The sample was cultured PBMCs, taken from culture after CMV antigen stimulation. The receptors derive from a human donor in good health (CMV status not recorded). Some clones in this sample may be carry-over from other donors' samples. The CDR3 runs from the conserved cysteine through the conserved F or W. A D gene is named only where the DNA matches it firmly.

d_gene,v_gene,j_gene,CDR3aa
TRBD2,TRBV7-9,TRBJ2-3,CASSLRAGATDTQYF
TRBD1,TRBV7-2,TRBJ1-6,CASSWDSTFNNSPLHF
-,TRBV6-8,TRBJ1-1,CASSSLVDRWKTEAFF
TRBD1,TRBV27,TRBJ2-4,CASSVRATGGRAKNIQYF
-,TRBV12-3/TRBV12-4,TRBJ1-2,CASSPVSRGPNYGYTF
-,TRBV6-6,TRBJ2-5,CASTKVGTRETQYF
TRBD1,TRBV2,TRBJ2-7,CASNPGQGESEQYF
TRBD1,TRBV28,TRBJ1-1,CASWGQGGREAFF
-,TRBV11-3,TRBJ1-1,CASSIGREAFF
-,TRBV5-1,TRBJ2-1,CATAKAPDNEQFF
TRBD2,TRBV12-3/TRBV12-4,TRBJ2-3,CASSYRAGGPDTQYF
-,TRBV28,TRBJ1-5,CASTWDRAGRQPQHF
-,TRBV7-2,TRBJ1-4,CASSPGLGEKLFF
TRBD2,TRBV24-1,TRBJ2-1,CATSSSGSGNEQFF
-,TRBV7-2,TRBJ1-5,CASSLFPGVGQPQHF
TRBD2,TRBV4-3,TRBJ2-3,CASSQDSGRATQYF
-,TRBV7-9,TRBJ2-7,CASSLVEEQYF
-,TRBV7-2,TRBJ1-6,CASSLDYRVYNSPLHF
-,TRBV12-3/TRBV12-4,TRBJ1-4,CASSQSRRSEKLFF
TRBD2,TRBV7-2,TRBJ2-4,CASSLVSTSGKNIQYF
TRBD1,TRBV6-5,TRBJ2-1,CASSWGQGDLNEQFF
-,TRBV29-1,TRBJ2-1,CSVEGSSQGRVDEQFF
TRBD2,TRBV19,TRBJ2-1,CASSETSGRARFF
-,TRBV7-9,TRBJ1-1,CASSQSPGLGNTEAFF
TRBD2,TRBV6-2/TRBV6-3,TRBJ2-1,CASSYSLGTSGRALNEQFF
TRBD2,TRBV15,TRBJ2-7,CATSRDRGSGYSEQYF
-,TRBV7-2,TRBJ2-3,CASSPSRDTQYF
TRBD2,TRBV4-3,TRBJ2-2,CASSQELAGSANTGELFF
-,TRBV7-2,TRBJ2-1,CASSFRGTQGQFF
-,TRBV27,TRBJ2-1,CASSLLARDSYNEQFF
-,TRBV7-9,TRBJ2-5,CASSIGTQETQYF
TRBD2,TRBV30,TRBJ2-3,CAWRLGLAGAGDTQYF
-,TRBV19,TRBJ1-5,CASMGGRGRVQPQHF
-,TRBV5-6,TRBJ2-1,CASSLATGLPFDEQFF
-,TRBV4-1,TRBJ2-5,CASSQGSGQETQYF
TRBD1,TRBV7-3,TRBJ2-2,CASSLWPTRQGVTGELFF
-,TRBV24-1,TRBJ2-5,CATSDSTVVWLYF
-,TRBV14,TRBJ1-2,CASSLYTGAANYGYTF
-,TRBV5-6,TRBJ1-2,CASSLAGQGNYGYTF
-,TRBV28,TRBJ1-3,CASSNGDSGNTIYF
-,TRBV7-2,TRBJ1-1,CASSLTDREEMNTEAFF